These 7 T cell receptor beta chains were sequenced from one sample in a study of regulatory T cells in long-lasting Graves disease. The sample's time point: persistent/refractory GD, antithyroid drugs over 5 years with positive TRAb. The TCR library was made from RNA extracted from PBMCs. CDR3-region Arm-PCR and iRepertoire HTBI primers produced the TCR beta libraries. MiXCR, applied by TCRdb to the multiplex PCR reads, yields one record per CDR3 protein. Among some 430,000 distinct CDR3 sequences listed, roughly 21% were seen once. The material was peripheral blood mononuclear cells (PBMCs), obtained when the disease was refractory, from a patient treated with antithyroid drugs. Receptor source: a female donor with Graves disease.

This clonotype was observed a few times. V usage is TRBV25-1 and J usage is TRBJ2-2; weak D call: TRBD2 (7 bases). V lost 8 bases, J lost 5 bases, and 12 bases lay in between. Looked up from germline, CDR1 is MGHDK and CDR2 is SYGVNS. The CDR3 length is 13 residues. CDR3 nucleotides: TGTGCCAGCGCGGGGGCGGGGACCGGGGAGCTGTTTTTT. It translates to CASAGAGTGELFF.

This clonotype has more than one count but fewer than ten. The genes are TRBV20-1 and TRBJ2-4, with unresolved D. The CDR3 runs 11 residues. Trimming removed 6 bases from V and 15 bases from J, with 18 bases in between. Per germline, CDR1 DFQATT and CDR2 SNEGSKA (reference sequence). CDR3 sequence reads: CSAAPADLRYF. Written as DNA, the CDR3 is TGCAGTGCCGCCCCGGCGGATCTACGGTACTTC.

This rearrangement joins TRBV12-3 or TRBV12-4 to TRBJ2-4, with a possible D match to TRBD1 (5 bases). The germline V and J ends were trimmed by 3 bases and 3 bases, with 9 bases remaining between them. The CDR3 has 14 residues. DNA for the CDR3: TGTGCCAGCAGTTTGCCCAGGGTCAAAAACATTCAGTACTTC. This sequence encodes CASSLPRVKNIQYF.

In this sample, this clonotype turned up a few times. The chain is built from TRBV7-9 and TRBJ1-5; a possible D gene is TRBD1 (5 bases). The CDR3 is made up of 14 amino acids. Per germline, CDR1 SEHNR and CDR2 FQNEAQ (reference sequence). Trimming left V 3 bases short and J 4 bases short, with 10 bases between. CDR3 DNA sequence: TGTGCCAGCAGCTTGGGGGACGCTAATCAGCCCCAGCATTTT. This sequence encodes CASSLGDANQPQHF.

The V gene is TRBV7-2, the J gene TRBJ2-1, with 9 bases aligning to TRBD2. Germline CDR1 SGHTA, CDR2 FQGNSA. The V and J ends lost 3 bases and 15 bases, in that order; junction bases with no gene match: 6. The CDR3 is 12 amino acids. CDR3 sequence (DNA): TGTGCCAGCAGCTTTCTAGCGGGACAGCGGTTCTTC. This sequence encodes CASSFLAGQRFF. Full variable domain (missing parts from reference TRBV7-2 and TRBJ2-1): GAGVSQSPSNKVTEKGKDVELRCDPISGHTALYWYRQSLGQGLEFLIYFQGNSAPDKSGLPSDRFSAERTGGSVSTLTIQRTQQEDSAVYLCASSFLAGQRFFGPGTRLTVL.

This chain joins TRBV3-1 and TRBJ1-1, with 7 bases aligning to TRBD1. J gave up 1 base and V 2 bases, and 4 bases lay outside the gene matches. The CDR3 consists of 15 residues. Germline CDR1 is LGHDT and CDR2 is YNNKEL (reference sequence). The DNA of the CDR3 is TGTGCCAGCAGCCAATGGGGGACAGAGAACACTGAAGCTTTCTTT. Its protein product is CASSQWGTENTEAFF.

Many counts were recorded for this clonotype. This sequence joins TRBV3-1 and TRBJ1-1; D perhaps matches TRBD1 (5 bases). Germline V gene lookup returns CDR1 LGHDT and CDR2 YNNKEL (reference sequence). The germline V and J ends were trimmed by 0 bases and 5 bases, with 13 bases remaining between them. The CDR3 is made up of 15 amino acids. In nucleotides, the CDR3 is TGTGCCAGCAGCCAAGAAGGGGCGCGGCGTACTGAAGCTTTCTTT. Its protein is CASSQEGARRTEAFF.